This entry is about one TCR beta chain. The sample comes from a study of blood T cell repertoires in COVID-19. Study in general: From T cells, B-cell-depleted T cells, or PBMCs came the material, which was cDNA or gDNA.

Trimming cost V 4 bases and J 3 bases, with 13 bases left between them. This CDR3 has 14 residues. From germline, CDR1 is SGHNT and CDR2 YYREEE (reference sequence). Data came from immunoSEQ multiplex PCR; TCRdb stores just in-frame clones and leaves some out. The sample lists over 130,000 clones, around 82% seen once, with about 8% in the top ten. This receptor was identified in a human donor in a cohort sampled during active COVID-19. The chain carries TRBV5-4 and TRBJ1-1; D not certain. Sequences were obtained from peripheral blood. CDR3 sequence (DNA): TGTGCCAGCAGCACTATAGACGGCGACACTGAAGCTTTCTTT. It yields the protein CASSTIDGDTEAFF.